Given below is one T cell receptor (beta chain) in context. Germline CDR1 reads SGHTA; CDR2 reads FQGNSA. V gave up 6 bases and J gave up 1 base, with 6 bases separating them. The CDR3 spans 12 residues. This record belongs to a study of blood T cell repertoires in COVID-19. Study in general: Specimens from acute and convalescent COVID-19 originated in the United States, Italy and Spain.

Here immunoSEQ multiplex PCR was the method, and the copy in TCRdb shows in-frame clones only, minus some. The sample records a few hundred thousand clones, around 86% being singletons. This TCR derives from a middle-aged man with active or convalescent COVID-19. The sample consisted of peripheral blood. The chain links TRBV7-2 to TRBJ1-1, with D unresolved. CDR3 sequence (DNA): TGTGCCAGCAGGAGAACGAACACTGAAGCTTTCTTT. Amino acid sequence: CASRRTNTEAFF.